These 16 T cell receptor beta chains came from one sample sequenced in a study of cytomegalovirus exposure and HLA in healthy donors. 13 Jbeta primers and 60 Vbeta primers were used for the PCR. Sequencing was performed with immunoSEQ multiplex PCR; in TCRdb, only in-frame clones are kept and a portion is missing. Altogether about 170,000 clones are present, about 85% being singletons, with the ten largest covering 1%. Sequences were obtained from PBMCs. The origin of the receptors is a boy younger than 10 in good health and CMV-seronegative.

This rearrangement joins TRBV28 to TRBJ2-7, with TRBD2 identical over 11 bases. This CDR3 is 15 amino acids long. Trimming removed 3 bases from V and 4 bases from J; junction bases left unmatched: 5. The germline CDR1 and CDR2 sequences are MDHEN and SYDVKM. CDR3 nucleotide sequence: TGTGCCAGCAGTTTGGAACTAGCGGGAGATTACGAGCAGTACTTC. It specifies CASSLELAGDYEQYF.

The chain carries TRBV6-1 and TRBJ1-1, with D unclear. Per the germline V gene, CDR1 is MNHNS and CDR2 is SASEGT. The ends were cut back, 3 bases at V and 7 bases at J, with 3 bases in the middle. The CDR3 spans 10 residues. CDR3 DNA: TGTGCCAGCAGTGATTATGAAGCTTTCTTT. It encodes CASSDYEAFF.

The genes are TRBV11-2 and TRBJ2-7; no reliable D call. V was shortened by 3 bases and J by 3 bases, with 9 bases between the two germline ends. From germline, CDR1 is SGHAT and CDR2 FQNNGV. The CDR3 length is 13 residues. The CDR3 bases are TGTGCCAGCAGCTTTGTAGGAGACTACGAGCAGTACTTC. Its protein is CASSFVGDYEQYF.

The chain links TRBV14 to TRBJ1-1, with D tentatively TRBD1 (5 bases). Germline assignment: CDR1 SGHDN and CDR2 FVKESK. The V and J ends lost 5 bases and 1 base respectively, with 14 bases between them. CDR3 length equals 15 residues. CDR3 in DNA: TGTGCCAGCAGCATCATGGGGCTTTCGAACACTGAAGCTTTCTTT. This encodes CASSIMGLSNTEAFF.

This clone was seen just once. CDR3: CASSDWGRLAGGKAGTQYF. Here the CDR3 DNA reads TGTGCCAGCAGTGATTGGGGCAGACTAGCGGGAGGGAAAGCCGGGACCCAGTACTTC. The rearrangement links TRBV2 to TRBJ2-5; TRBD2 agrees at 14 bases. The germline gives CDR1 SNHLY, CDR2 FYNNEI. V lost 3 bases, J lost 7 bases, and 16 bases stayed unmatched. This CDR3 comprises 19 residues.

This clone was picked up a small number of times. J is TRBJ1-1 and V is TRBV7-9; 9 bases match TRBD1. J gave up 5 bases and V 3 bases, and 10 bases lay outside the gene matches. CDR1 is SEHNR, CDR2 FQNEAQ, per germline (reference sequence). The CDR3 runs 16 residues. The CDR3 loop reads CASSLRTGVIGTEAFF. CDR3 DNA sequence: TGTGCCAGCAGCTTGCGGACAGGGGTGATTGGAACTGAAGCTTTCTTT.

CDR3 region: CASSSGLGGEQFF. CDR3 sequence (DNA): TGTGCCAGCAGCAGCGGACTGGGCGGAGAGCAGTTCTTC. The J gene is TRBJ2-1, the V gene TRBV5-4, with D perhaps TRBD2 (5 bases). Trimming stripped 4 bases from V and 10 bases from J, with 15 bases between. The V gene's germline CDR1 is SGHNT and CDR2 YYREEE (reference sequence). The CDR3 loop spans 13 amino acids.

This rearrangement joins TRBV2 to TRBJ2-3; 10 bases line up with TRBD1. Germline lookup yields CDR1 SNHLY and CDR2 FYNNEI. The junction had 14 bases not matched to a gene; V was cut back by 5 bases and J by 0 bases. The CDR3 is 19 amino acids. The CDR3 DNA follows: TGTGCCAGCAGTATTGGGACCGGGACAGGGGTATTTAGCACAGATACGCAGTATTTT. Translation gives CASSIGTGTGVFSTDTQYF. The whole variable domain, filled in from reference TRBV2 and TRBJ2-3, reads EPEVTQTPSHQVTQMGQEVILRCVPISNHLYFYWYRQILGQKVEFLVSFYNNEISEKSEIFDDQFSVERPDGSNFTLKIRSTKLEDSAMYFCASSIGTGTGVFSTDTQYFGPGTRLTVL.

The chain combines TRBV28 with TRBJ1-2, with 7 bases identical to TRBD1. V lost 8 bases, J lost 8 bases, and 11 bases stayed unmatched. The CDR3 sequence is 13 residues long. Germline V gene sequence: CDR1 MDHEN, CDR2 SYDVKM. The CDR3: CASGLNRGGGYTF. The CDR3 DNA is TGTGCCAGCGGCTTGAACAGGGGCGGGGGCTACACCTTC.

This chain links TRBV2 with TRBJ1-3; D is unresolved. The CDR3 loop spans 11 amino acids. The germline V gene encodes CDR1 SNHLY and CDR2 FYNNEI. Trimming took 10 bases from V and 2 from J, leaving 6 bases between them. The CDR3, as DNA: TGTGCCACTGGAGCTGGAAACACCATATATTTT. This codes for CATGAGNTIYF.

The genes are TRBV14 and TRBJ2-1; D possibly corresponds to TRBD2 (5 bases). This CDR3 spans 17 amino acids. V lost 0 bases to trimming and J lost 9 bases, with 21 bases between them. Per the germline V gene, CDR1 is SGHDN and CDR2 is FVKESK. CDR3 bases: TGTGCCAGCAGCCAAGAATCAGGCCAACAGCTACGGGGTGAGCAGTTCTTC. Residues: CASSQESGQQLRGEQFF.

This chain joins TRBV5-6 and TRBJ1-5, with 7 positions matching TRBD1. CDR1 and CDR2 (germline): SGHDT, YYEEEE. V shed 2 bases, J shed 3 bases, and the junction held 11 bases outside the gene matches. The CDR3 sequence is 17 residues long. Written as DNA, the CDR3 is TGTGCCAGCAGCTTACCATCAGACAGGGAGGACAATCAGCCCCAGCATTTT. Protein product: CASSLPSDREDNQPQHF. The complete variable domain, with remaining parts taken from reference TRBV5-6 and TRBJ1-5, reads DAGVTQSPTHLIKTRGQQVTLRCSPKSGHDTVSWYQQALGQGPQFIFQYYEEEERQRGNFPDRFSGHQFPNYSSELNVNALLLGDSALYLCASSLPSDREDNQPQHFGDGTRLSIL.

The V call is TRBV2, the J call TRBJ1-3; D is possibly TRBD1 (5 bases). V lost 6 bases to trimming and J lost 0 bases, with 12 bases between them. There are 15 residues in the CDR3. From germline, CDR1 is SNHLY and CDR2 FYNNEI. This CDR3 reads CASRVQGSSGNTIYF. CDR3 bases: TGTGCCAGCAGGGTGCAGGGCAGCTCTGGAAACACCATATATTTT.

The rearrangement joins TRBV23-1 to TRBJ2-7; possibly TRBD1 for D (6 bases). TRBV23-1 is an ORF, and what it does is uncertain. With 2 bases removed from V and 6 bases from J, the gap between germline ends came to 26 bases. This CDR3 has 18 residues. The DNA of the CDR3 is TGCGCCAGCAGTCAAATTCAGGTATTTCGACAGGAGAATTGCGAGCAGTACGTC. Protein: CASSQIQVFRQENCEQYV.

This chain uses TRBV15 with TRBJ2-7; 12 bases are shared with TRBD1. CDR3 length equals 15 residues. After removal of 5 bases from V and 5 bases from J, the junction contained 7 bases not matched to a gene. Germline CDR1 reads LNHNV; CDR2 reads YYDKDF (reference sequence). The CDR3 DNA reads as TGTGCCACCAGCCCCGGGACAGGGGGCAGGGACGAGCAGTACGTC. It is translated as CATSPGTGGRDEQYV.

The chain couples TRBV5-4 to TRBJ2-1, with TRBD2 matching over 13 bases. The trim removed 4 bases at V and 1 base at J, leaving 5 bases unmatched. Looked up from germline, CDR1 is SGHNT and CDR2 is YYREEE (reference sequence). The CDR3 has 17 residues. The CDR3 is CASSRGLAGASYNEQFF. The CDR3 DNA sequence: TGTGCCAGCAGCCGAGGACTAGCGGGAGCTTCCTACAATGAGCAGTTCTTC.